The rows below give T cell receptor beta chains drawn from one sample of a study of beta chain features in type 1 diabetes. Using immunoSEQ multiplex PCR, the repertoire was profiled, and TCRdb retains in-frame clones only, with some absent. Altogether roughly 280,000 clones are present, approximately 24% being singletons, with the ten largest covering 0.012%. Sample: naive CD4+ T cells from blood. These receptors originate from a woman in her twenties or thirties with type 1 diabetes. Each CDR3 is given with its conserved first and last residue. The D gene is left open where the match is weak. Where a row states a size, it is once, few, many or the class of an expanded clone; other rows omit it.

J,D,V,size,CDR3,DNA
TRBJ1-1,-,TRBV19,-,CASSIDRAANTEAFF,TGTGCCAGTAGTATAGACAGGGCCGCGAACACTGAAGCTTTCTTT
TRBJ2-1,-,TRBV19,-,CASSFQGGYEQFF,TGTGCCAGTAGTTTCCAGGGAGGCTATGAGCAGTTCTTC
TRBJ2-5,-,TRBV5-6,-,CASSLRASRETQYF,TGTGCCAGCAGCTTAAGAGCCTCCCGGGAGACCCAGTACTTC
TRBJ2-1,TRBD2,TRBV4-1,-,CASSLLGLAGAFQFF,TGCGCCAGCAGCCTCCTGGGACTAGCGGGAGCCTTTCAGTTCTTC
TRBJ2-2,-,TRBV29-1,-,CSGRQDTGELFF,TGCAGCGGGAGACAGGACACCGGGGAGCTGTTTTTT
TRBJ1-1,-,TRBV9,once,CASSVSTSWATEAFF,TGTGCCAGCAGCGTATCCACGTCCTGGGCGACTGAAGCTTTCTTT
TRBJ2-2,-,TRBV7-8,few,CASSLARPGELFF,TGTGCCAGCAGCTTAGCGCGGCCCGGGGAGCTGTTTTTT
TRBJ2-3,-,TRBV5-1,-,CASSLDTESTQYF,TGCGCCAGCAGCCTCGACACGGAAAGTACGCAGTATTTT
TRBJ2-1,TRBD2,TRBV29-1,few,CSAGAPSGPRGEQFF,TGCAGCGCCGGGGCCCCTAGCGGACCAAGGGGTGAGCAGTTCTTC
TRBJ2-4,-,TRBV4-1,-,CASSLIAKNIQYF,TGCGCCAGCAGCCTTATAGCCAAAAACATTCAGTACTTC
TRBJ2-3,TRBD2,TRBV28,few,CASSLSPGGPDTQYF,TGTGCCAGCAGTTTATCCCCGGGGGGGCCAGATACGCAGTATTTT
TRBJ2-7,TRBD1,TRBV7-8,few,CASSLRVRDRVNEQYF,TGTGCCAGCAGCTTAAGAGTCCGGGACAGGGTCAACGAGCAGTACTTC
TRBJ2-3,TRBD2,TRBV7-2,-,CASSIKREGPDTQYF,TGTGCCAGCAGCATTAAGCGGGAGGGGCCAGATACGCAGTATTTT
TRBJ2-5,TRBD2,TRBV6-6,-,CASSYWASGNQETQYF,TGTGCCAGCAGTTACTGGGCTAGCGGAAATCAAGAGACCCAGTACTTC
TRBJ2-7,-,TRBV27,few,CASSSPGYEQYF,TGTGCCAGCAGTTCCCCGGGCTACGAGCAGTACTTC
TRBJ2-1,TRBD2,TRBV18,-,CASSPTSGGYNEQFF,TGTGCCAGCTCACCAACTAGCGGAGGCTACAATGAGCAGTTCTTC
TRBJ2-1,TRBD2,TRBV27,few,CASSSYLAALENEQFF,TGTGCCAGCAGCTCGTACCTAGCGGCCCTTGAGAATGAGCAGTTCTTC
TRBJ1-1,-,TRBV6-5,-,CASSYSWGLDTEAFF,TGTGCCAGCAGTTACTCGTGGGGGCTAGACACTGAAGCTTTCTTT
TRBJ1-2,TRBD1,TRBV7-2,-,CASSSGQGGGYTF,TGTGCCAGCAGCTCCGGACAGGGGGGAGGCTACACCTTC
TRBJ1-2,TRBD1,TRBV5-4,-,CASSSGTGPAGGYTF,TGTGCCAGCAGCTCCGGGACAGGGCCGGCAGGTGGCTACACCTTC
TRBJ2-5,TRBD1,TRBV30,-,CAWNPLGTGGRTQYF,TGTGCCTGGAACCCCCTGGGGACAGGAGGAAGGACCCAGTACTTC
TRBJ1-1,-,TRBV25-1,few,CASSEWGGHTEAFF,TGTGCCAGCAGTGAATGGGGGGGACACACTGAAGCTTTCTTT
TRBJ2-3,-,TRBV9,-,CASSARGISTDTQYF,TGTGCCAGCAGCGCTCGAGGGATAAGCACAGATACGCAGTATTTT
TRBJ1-1,-,TRBV6-5,few,CASSYSKRNTEAFF,TGTGCCAGCAGTTATAGCAAGCGCAACACTGAAGCTTTCTTT
TRBJ2-7,-,TRBV25-1,-,CASSRVDLSYEQYF,TGTGCCAGCAGCCGAGTGGACTTATCCTACGAGCAGTACTTC
TRBJ1-1,TRBD1,TRBV29-1,-,CSVAGQSNTEAFF,TGCAGCGTGGCGGGACAGTCTAACACTGAAGCTTTCTTT
TRBJ2-7,TRBD2,TRBV2,-,CASSEGLAEYYEQYF,TGTGCCAGCAGTGAGGGGCTAGCGGAGTACTACGAGCAGTACTTC
TRBJ2-5,-,TRBV19,-,CASSIGPGNSGETQYF,TGTGCCAGTAGTATAGGTCCTGGTAACAGTGGAGAGACCCAGTACTTC
TRBJ1-2,-,TRBV14,few,CASSQDLGDDSIYGYTF,TGTGCCAGCAGCCAAGATCTTGGCGACGACAGCATCTATGGCTACACCTTC
TRBJ1-5,-,TRBV7-3,few,CASSRGGDQPQHF,TGTGCCAGCAGTCGTGGCGGGGATCAGCCCCAGCATTTT
TRBJ1-5,-,TRBV7-2,-,CASSGSGYQPQHF,TGTGCCAGCAGCGGGTCGGGGTATCAGCCCCAGCATTTT
TRBJ2-7,-,TRBV9,-,CASSKDSLSYEQYF,TGTGCCAGCTCTAAGGACAGCCTCTCCTACGAGCAGTACTTC
TRBJ1-3,-,TRBV29-1,-,CSVEEQKGQRDSGNTIYF,TGCAGCGTTGAAGAGCAGAAAGGACAGAGAGACTCTGGAAACACCATATATTTT
TRBJ1-2,TRBD1,TRBV5-1,few,CASSLEGTGNYGYTF,TGCGCCAGCAGCTTGGAAGGGACAGGGAACTATGGCTACACCTTC
TRBJ1-1,-,TRBV2,-,CASHPTETNTEAFF,TGTGCCAGCCACCCTACAGAAACGAACACTGAAGCTTTCTTT
TRBJ2-1,-,TRBV29-1,-,CSVVHGSVYNEQFF,TGCAGCGTTGTCCACGGGAGTGTTTACAATGAGCAGTTCTTC
TRBJ2-1,-,TRBV9,few,CASSARGSSYNEQFF,TGTGCCAGCAGCGCACGAGGAAGCTCCTACAATGAGCAGTTCTTC
TRBJ2-5,TRBD2,TRBV18,once,CASSPRGLAGGFQYF,TGTGCCAGCTCACCGCGGGGACTAGCGGGAGGATTCCAGTACTTC
TRBJ2-1,TRBD1,TRBV9,-,CASSPRQGYEQFF,TGTGCCAGCAGCCCAAGACAGGGCTATGAGCAGTTCTTC
TRBJ2-7,TRBD2,TRBV4-1,-,CASSQDPSRGDEQYF,TGCGCCAGCAGCCAAGACCCCAGTCGGGGGGACGAGCAGTACTTC
TRBJ2-3,TRBD2,TRBV28,-,CASSLVLAADTQYF,TGTGCCAGCAGTTTGGTCCTAGCGGCAGATACGCAGTATTTT
TRBJ2-7,TRBD2,TRBV7-2,-,CASSAGLAGYEQYF,TGTGCCAGCAGCGCAGGACTAGCGGGATACGAGCAGTACTTC
TRBJ1-2,-,TRBV9,few,CASSGTRGRAGYGYTF,TGTGCCAGCAGCGGGACCAGGGGTCGGGCTGGGTATGGCTACACCTTC
TRBJ1-1,TRBD1,TRBV18,few,CASSRGQLNTEAFF,TGTGCCAGCTCCCGGGGACAGCTGAACACTGAAGCTTTCTTT
TRBJ2-1,TRBD2,TRBV7-2,-,CASSLWVAGDNEQFF,TGTGCCAGCAGCTTATGGGTAGCGGGGGACAATGAGCAGTTCTTC
TRBJ1-5,TRBD1,TRBV2,-,CASTPGQGAFGTQHF,TGTGCCAGCACCCCGGGACAGGGGGCTTTCGGGACCCAGCATTTT